This entry features one T cell receptor beta chain sequence. Its target is not known. The sample comes from a study of cytomegalovirus exposure and HLA in healthy donors. The PCR employed 60 Vbeta primers together with 13 Jbeta primers. The data were produced by immunoSEQ multiplex PCR, yet TCRdb's version contains in-frame clones alone and is incomplete. In the table there are over 150,000 clones, about four fifths of which are singletons. Regarding the study as a whole: TCR beta V- and J-gene trimming was later associated with a missense DCLRE1C variant.

The TCR originated in a male donor in good health and CMV-seropositive. The source material was PBMCs.

The CDR3 DNA is TGTGCCAGCAGCTTAAGACAGGGGGCGACCTACGAGCAGTACTTC. It specifies CASSLRQGATYEQYF. The gene calls are TRBV7-2 and TRBJ2-7; 10 bases map to TRBD1. The CDR3 sequence is 15 residues long. V lost 2 bases and J lost 2; bases outside the gene matches: 3. Germline V gives CDR1 SGHTA, CDR2 FQGNSA.